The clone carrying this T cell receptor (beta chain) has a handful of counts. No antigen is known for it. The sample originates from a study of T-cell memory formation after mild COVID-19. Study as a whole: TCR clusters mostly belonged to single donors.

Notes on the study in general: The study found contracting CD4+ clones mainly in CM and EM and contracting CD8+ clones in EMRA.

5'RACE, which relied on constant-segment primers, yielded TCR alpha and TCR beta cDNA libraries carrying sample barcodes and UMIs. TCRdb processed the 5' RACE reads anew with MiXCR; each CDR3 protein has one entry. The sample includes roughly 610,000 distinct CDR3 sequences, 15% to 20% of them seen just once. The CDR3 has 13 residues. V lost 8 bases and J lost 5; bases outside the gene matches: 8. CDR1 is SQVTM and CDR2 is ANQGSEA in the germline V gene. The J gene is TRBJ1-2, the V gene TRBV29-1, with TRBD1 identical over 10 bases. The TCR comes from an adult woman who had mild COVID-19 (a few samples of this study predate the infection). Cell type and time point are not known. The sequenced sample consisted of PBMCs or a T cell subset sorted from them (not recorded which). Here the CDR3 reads CSTGTGDGYGYTF. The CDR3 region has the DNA TGCAGCACGGGGACAGGGGACGGATATGGCTACACCTTC.